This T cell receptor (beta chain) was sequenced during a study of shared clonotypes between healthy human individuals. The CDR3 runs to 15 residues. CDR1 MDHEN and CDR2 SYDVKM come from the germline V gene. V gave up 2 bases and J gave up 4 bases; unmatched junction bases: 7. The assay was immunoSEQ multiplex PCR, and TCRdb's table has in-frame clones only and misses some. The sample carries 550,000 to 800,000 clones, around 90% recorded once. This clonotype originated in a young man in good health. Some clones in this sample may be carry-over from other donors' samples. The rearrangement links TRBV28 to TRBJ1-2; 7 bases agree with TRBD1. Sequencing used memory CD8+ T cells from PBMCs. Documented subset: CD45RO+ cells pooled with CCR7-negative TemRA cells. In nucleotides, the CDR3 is TGTGCCAGCAGTTTACTAGGGGGCGCTGGCTATGGCTACACCTTC. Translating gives CASSLLGGAGYGYTF.